Each of the 3 T cell receptor beta chains below was sequenced from the same sample in a study of Tregs in tolerant kidney transplant recipients. TCRdb keeps only in-frame clones here, not all; method: immunoSEQ multiplex PCR. This sample has 90,000 or so clones, with roughly 92% found just once. The sample was CD8+ T cells from blood. The receptors come from a human donor in good health.

This rearrangement joins TRBV2 to TRBJ2-2; TRBD1 might be the D (5 bases). V shed 0 bases and J shed 4 bases, with 9 bases lying between them. CDR1 SNHLY and CDR2 FYNNEI come from the germline V gene. The CDR3 has 15 amino acids. The CDR3 DNA follows: TGTGCCAGCAGTGAAGCGGCAGGGATCACCGGGGAGCTGTTTTTT. It codes for CASSEAAGITGELFF.

This chain uses TRBV9 with TRBJ2-4; D might be TRBD1 or TRBD2, each matching 5 bases. The CDR3 has 14 amino acids. With 0 bases removed from V and 7 bases from J, the gap between germline ends came to 11 bases. Germline-derived CDR1 and CDR2 are SGDLS and YYNGEE. The CDR3 DNA is TGTGCCAGCAGCGTAGGAGACGAGGGGAACATTCAGTACTTC. Its protein product is CASSVGDEGNIQYF. Complete variable domain (other parts from reference TRBV9 and TRBJ2-4): DSGVTQTPKHLITATGQRVTLRCSPRSGDLSVYWYQQSLDQGLQFLIQYYNGEERAKGNILERFSAQQFPDLHSELNLSSLELGDSALYFCASSVGDEGNIQYFGAGTRLSVL.

The rearrangement uses TRBV4-2 and TRBJ2-3; the D gene is possibly TRBD1 (6 bases). Deletions cut 3 bases from V and 3 bases from J, with 10 bases between. The CDR3 runs to 14 residues. Germline CDR1 reads LGHNA; CDR2 reads YNFKEQ. The DNA of the CDR3 is TGTGCCAGCAGCCAGGAAGGGGGAACAGATACGCAGTATTTT. It codes for CASSQEGGTDTQYF.